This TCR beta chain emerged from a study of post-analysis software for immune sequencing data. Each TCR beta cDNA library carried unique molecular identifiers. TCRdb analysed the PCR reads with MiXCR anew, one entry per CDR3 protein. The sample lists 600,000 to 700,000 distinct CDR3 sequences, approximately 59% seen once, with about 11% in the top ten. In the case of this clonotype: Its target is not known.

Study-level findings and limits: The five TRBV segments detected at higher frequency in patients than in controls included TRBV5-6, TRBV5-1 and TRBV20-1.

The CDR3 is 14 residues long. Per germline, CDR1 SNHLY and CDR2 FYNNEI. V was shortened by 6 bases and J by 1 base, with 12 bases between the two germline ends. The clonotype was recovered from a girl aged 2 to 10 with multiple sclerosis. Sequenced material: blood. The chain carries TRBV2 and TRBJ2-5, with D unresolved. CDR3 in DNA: TGTGCCAGCAGGAAATACGACTCCCAAGAGACCCAGTACTTC. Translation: CASRKYDSQETQYF. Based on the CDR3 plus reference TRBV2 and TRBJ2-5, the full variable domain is EPEVTQTPSHQVTQMGQEVILRCVPISNHLYFYWYRQILGQKVEFLVSFYNNEISEKSEIFDDQFSVERPDGSNFTLKIRSTKLEDSAMYFCASRKYDSQETQYFGPGTRLLVL.